This T cell receptor (beta chain) was recovered during a study of blood T cell repertoires in COVID-19. Across the study: T cells, B-cell-depleted T cells, or PBMCs provided the cDNA or gDNA that served as material.

CDR3 length: 15 amino acids. Germline V gene lookup returns CDR1 SGHRS and CDR2 YFSETQ. The J segment lost 5 bases and the V segment lost 2 bases, leaving 8 bases of the junction unmatched. As processed by the authors: Amplification of reference gene primers provided the estimated nucleated cell counts. The assay was immunoSEQ multiplex PCR, and TCRdb's table has in-frame clones only and misses some. The DNA was the basis for D and trimming; V, J and clone size are from that table. The data show about 20,000 clones, roughly 86% seen once. The sequence derives from a human donor in a cohort sampled during active COVID-19. The sample consisted of peripheral blood. The V gene is TRBV5-1, the J gene TRBJ2-7; TRBD2 agrees at 9 bases. DNA of the CDR3: TGCGCCAGCAGCTTCGGGACTAGCCAGTTCGACGAGCAGTACTTC. Its translation is CASSFGTSQFDEQYF. The full variable domain, with the rest looked up from reference TRBV5-1 and TRBJ2-7, is KAGVTQTPRYLIKTRGQQVTLSCSPISGHRSVSWYQQTPGQGLQFLFEYFSETQRNKGNFPGRFSGRQFSNSRSEMNVSTLELGDSALYLCASSFGTSQFDEQYFGPGTRLTVT.